The 25 T cell receptor beta chains below come from one sample, sequenced in a study. One entry per CDR3 protein results from TCRdb running MiXCR on the RT-PCR reads. The repertoire has more than 550,000 distinct CDR3 sequences, over 12% of them found once; the top ten carry 3.6%. Sequencing used memory CD4+ T cells from blood. The receptors stem from a female donor in good health, serving as a healthy control.

In its sample, this clonotype was seen a few times. The chain has TRBV12-3 or TRBV12-4 and TRBJ1-2; 7 positions agree with TRBD1. CDR3 size: 14 residues. Germline trimming cut 5 bases from V and 4 bases from J; bases unmatched to any gene: 7. CDR3 sequence reads: CASSPPDRFYGYTF. CDR3 coding DNA: TGTGCCAGCAGTCCCCCGGACAGGTTCTATGGCTACACCTTC.

This clonotype has at least ten counts. The chain combines TRBV20-1 with TRBJ1-2; D may be TRBD1 (5 bases). There are 13 residues in the CDR3. The V and J ends lost 6 bases and 3 bases respectively, with 14 bases between them. Per germline, CDR1 DFQATT and CDR2 SNEGSKA (reference sequence). Here the CDR3 DNA reads TGCAGTGCCGCCGGGTGGGGCTACTATGGCTACACCTTC. This codes for CSAAGWGYYGYTF.

This clonotype has a handful of counts. This chain joins TRBV6-2 or TRBV6-3 and TRBJ2-2; D possibly corresponds to TRBD2 (6 bases). Germline assignment: CDR1 MNHEY and CDR2 SVGEGT. The CDR3 has 18 residues. The V end was cut by 6 bases, the J end by 5 bases, with 25 bases between. This CDR3 is CASSPTGPDAGGTGELFF. In DNA, the CDR3 is TGTGCCAGCAGCCCGACGGGGCCGGATGCCGGGGGTACCGGGGAGCTGTTTTTT.

DNA of the CDR3: TGTGCCAGCAGCGTAGAGGCAGGGGGAGATCAGCCCCAGCATTTT. Translation gives CASSVEAGGDQPQHF. The chain uses TRBV9 and TRBJ1-5; 7 bases match TRBD1. CDR1 and CDR2 (germline): SGDLS, YYNGEE. Unmatched junction bases numbered 5, after V lost 0 bases and J lost 5 bases. The CDR3 has 15 amino acids.

This chain links TRBV18 with TRBJ2-5; the match to TRBD1 covers 7 bases. J lost 4 bases, V lost 6 bases, and 17 bases had no gene match. This CDR3 is built from 17 residues. Germline V gives CDR1 KGHSH, CDR2 LQKENI. The CDR3: CASSGDREERTSETQYF. The CDR3 DNA reads as TGTGCCAGCTCGGGGGACAGAGAAGAGCGAACCTCAGAGACCCAGTACTTC.

The rearrangement uses TRBV4-1 and TRBJ2-7; D not certain. This CDR3 has 15 residues. Germline V CDR1 and CDR2: MGHRA, YSYEKL. The germline V and J ends were trimmed by 4 bases and 2 bases, with 15 bases remaining between them. The CDR3 DNA follows: TGCGCCAGCAGCCCACTTTTGGGCACCACCTACGAGCAGTACTTC. Translated, it gives CASSPLLGTTYEQYF.

This clonotype was seen more than once but under ten times. The chain carries TRBV28 and TRBJ1-4, with 8 bases that match TRBD1. The germline CDR1 and CDR2 sequences are MDHEN and SYDVKM. The CDR3 sequence is 14 residues long. Germline trimming cut 3 bases from V and 5 bases from J; bases unmatched to any gene: 2. CDR3 sequence reads: CASSFRGRNEKLFF. The CDR3 nucleotides are TGTGCCAGCAGTTTCAGGGGGCGAAATGAAAAACTGTTTTTT.

About this clonotype: At one end the junction does not follow the germline gene, possibly because of a read error. The chain is built from TRBV7-9 and TRBJ1-2; D is unresolved. Germline loops: CDR1 SEHNR, CDR2 FQNEAQ (reference sequence). This CDR3 has 14 residues. Here the CDR3 DNA reads TGTGCCAGCAGCTTTATGGCAGGCTACTATGGCTACTCCTTC. Protein sequence: CASSFMAGYYGYSF.

The table lists this clonotype with a few counts. V and J are TRBV6-5 and TRBJ2-3, with D unresolved. The germline CDR1 and CDR2 sequences are MNHEY and SVGAGI. The CDR3 has 16 amino acids. Trimming removed 2 bases from V and 2 bases from J, with 14 bases in between. As DNA, the CDR3 is TGTGCCAGCAGTTACCAGGTCGTCACGGCCACAGATACGCAGTATTTT. Its translation is CASSYQVVTATDTQYF.

V and J are TRBV3-1 and TRBJ2-1; the D gene could be TRBD1 or TRBD2 (6 bases each). Germline V lookup: CDR1 LGHDT, CDR2 YNNKEL (reference sequence). The CDR3 contains 14 residues. Trimming shortened V by 4 bases and J by 9 bases, and 16 bases separated the two germline ends. The CDR3 region has the DNA TGTGCCAGCAGCCTCGGAGTAGAGGGGGGTGAGCAGTTCTTC. This gives the protein CASSLGVEGGEQFF.

This clonotype occurred many times. The chain's CDR3 is CATSLAGSTSGANVLTF. The CDR3 DNA sequence: TGTGCCACCTCCCTGGCAGGGAGTACCTCTGGGGCCAACGTCCTGACTTTC. The chain recombines TRBV6-5 with TRBJ2-6, with D perhaps assigned TRBD1 or TRBD2 (5 bases each). Germline CDR1 reads MNHEY; CDR2 reads SVGAGI. The CDR3 is 17 amino acids. Trimming cost V 10 bases and J 0 bases, with 19 bases left between them.

This clonotype was counted between two and nine times. The chain joins TRBV20-1 to TRBJ2-7; 9 positions match TRBD1. V gave up 4 bases and J gave up 6 bases; unmatched junction bases: 7. The germline V gene encodes CDR1 DFQATT and CDR2 SNEGSKA (reference sequence). The CDR3 covers 13 residues. The CDR3 nucleotides read TGCAGTGCTAACCGGGACAGGGACGGCGAGCAGTACTTC. It codes for CSANRDRDGEQYF.

This clonotype was recorded a few times. This chain links TRBV7-2 with TRBJ2-7; no reliable D call. Germline values: CDR1 SGHTA, CDR2 FQGNSA. Deletions cut 5 bases from V and 1 base from J, with 12 bases between. The CDR3 runs 14 residues. The CDR3 DNA sequence: TGTGCCAGCAGCAAAACGGGCAATTCCTACGAGCAGTACTTC. Residues: CASSKTGNSYEQYF. Combining the CDR3 with reference TRBV7-2 and TRBJ2-7 gives the whole variable domain GAGVSQSPSNKVTEKGKDVELRCDPISGHTALYWYRQSLGQGLEFLIYFQGNSAPDKSGLPSDRFSAERTGGSVSTLTIQRTQQEDSAVYLCASSKTGNSYEQYFGPGTRLTVT.

This clonotype was seen a handful of times. The rearrangement joins TRBV20-1 to TRBJ1-2, with D hard to call. Germline lookup yields CDR1 DFQATT and CDR2 SNEGSKA (reference sequence). This CDR3 has 12 residues. V was trimmed by 1 base and J by 12 bases, leaving 15 bases between them. The CDR3: CSARVLTERDTF. The CDR3 nucleotides read TGCAGTGCTAGAGTTCTGACGGAGAGGGACACCTTC.

The chain is built from TRBV7-3 and TRBJ2-2; 7 bases align to TRBD1. Germline assignment: CDR1 SGHTA and CDR2 FQGTGA. CDR3 length: 15 residues. V was clipped by 5 bases and J by 4 bases; unmatched bases: 7. The CDR3 sequence is CASSDRDGLTGELFF. CDR3 nucleotide sequence: TGTGCCAGCAGCGACAGGGACGGCCTCACCGGGGAGCTGTTTTTT.

This clonotype was seen a handful of times. The CDR3 nucleotides are TGTGCCAGCAGCTTAACTCGGACAGGGGGCAGTTCACCCCTCCACTTT. Translating gives CASSLTRTGGSSPLHF. The rearrangement links TRBV7-9 to TRBJ1-6; 11 bases match TRBD1. CDR1 SEHNR and CDR2 FQNEAQ come from the germline V gene (reference sequence). The V and J ends lost 2 bases and 9 bases, in that order; junction bases with no gene match: 6. CDR3 length equals 16 residues.

A few counts support this clonotype. The genes are TRBV6-1 and TRBJ1-2; the D gene is possibly TRBD1 (5 bases). V was clipped by 5 bases and J by 4 bases, with 14 bases between them. CDR3 length equals 14 residues. From germline, CDR1 is MNHNS and CDR2 SASEGT. CDR3 coding DNA: TGTGCCAGCAGTTACGGGGCAGAGACCTATGGCTACACCTTC. The encoded protein is CASSYGAETYGYTF.

The chain is built from TRBV5-1 and TRBJ1-1, with D possibly matching TRBD1 (5 bases). The CDR3 totals 13 residues. Per germline, CDR1 SGHRS and CDR2 YFSETQ. Trimming removed 0 bases at V and 7 bases at J, with 10 bases between. The CDR3 region is CASSLAGGNEAFF. The CDR3 DNA sequence: TGCGCCAGCAGCTTGGCGGGGGGTAATGAAGCTTTCTTT.

This clonotype turned up a few times. The chain employs TRBV5-5 and TRBJ1-5; D might be TRBD1 (6 bases). CDR1 SGHKS and CDR2 YYEKEE come from the germline V gene (reference sequence). The CDR3 length is 15 residues. V was shortened by 0 bases and J by 3 bases, with 10 bases between the two germline ends. This CDR3 is CASSLGAGDNQPQHF. The CDR3 DNA sequence: TGTGCCAGCAGCTTGGGGGCAGGGGACAATCAGCCCCAGCATTTT.

This chain connects TRBV4-3 to TRBJ2-6; D is possibly TRBD1 or TRBD2 (5 bases each). The CDR3 runs 21 residues. The germline V gene encodes CDR1 LGHNA and CDR2 YSLEER. Trimming left V 4 bases short and J 0 bases short, with 25 bases between. Here the CDR3 DNA reads TGCGCCAGCAGCCGTAAGGCTGACGGGACGTTTACTGGCTCTGGGGCCAACGTCCTGACTTTC. Its protein is CASSRKADGTFTGSGANVLTF.

This clonotype was seen ten or more times. J is TRBJ1-5 and V is TRBV20-1; D may be TRBD1 (6 bases). The CDR3 totals 13 residues. The germline V gene has CDR1 DFQATT and CDR2 SNEGSKA (reference sequence). Trimming took off 4 bases at V and 1 base at J, with 8 bases between the two ends. CDR3 protein: CSATGDSNQPQHF. In DNA form, the CDR3 reads TGCAGTGCTACAGGGGACAGCAATCAGCCCCAGCATTTT.

This clonotype has a count of ten or more. The chain has TRBV20-1 and TRBJ2-1; the D gene is possibly TRBD2 (5 bases). V shed 7 bases and J shed 9 bases, with 13 bases lying between them. CDR3 length: 11 amino acids. Germline V gene data show CDR1 as DFQATT and CDR2 as SNEGSKA (reference sequence). CDR3 protein: CSGASNSEQFF. Written as DNA, the CDR3 is TGCAGTGGAGCTAGCAACAGTGAGCAGTTCTTC.

This clonotype was counted a few times. The rearrangement uses TRBV5-6 and TRBJ2-3; 7 nucleotides agree with TRBD1. J lost 6 bases, V lost 4 bases, and 8 bases had no gene match. The length of the CDR3 is 14 residues. The germline V gene has CDR1 SGHDT and CDR2 YYEEEE. The CDR3 DNA sequence: TGTGCCAGCAGCCGTAAGACAGGGTTGGATACGCAGTATTTT. This gives the protein CASSRKTGLDTQYF.

This clonotype has only a few counts. The genes are TRBV5-1 and TRBJ2-7, with a weak D call TRBD2 (5 bases). Trimming removed 4 bases from V and 6 bases from J, with 20 bases in between. The CDR3 covers 15 residues. CDR1 SGHRS and CDR2 YFSETQ come from the germline V gene. As DNA, the CDR3 is TGCGCCAGCAGCCGGATAGGCGGGCGATTCGCCGAGCAGTACTTC. Protein product: CASSRIGGRFAEQYF.

This rearrangement joins TRBV12-3 or TRBV12-4 to TRBJ1-2; 9 nucleotides agree with TRBD1. The CDR3 contains 16 residues. Germline trimming cut 5 bases from V and 1 base from J; bases unmatched to any gene: 8. In DNA, the CDR3 is TGTGCCAGCAGTCCAAGGGACAGGGAGATTAACTATGGCTACACCTTC. Translated, it gives CASSPRDREINYGYTF.